The rows below give T cell receptor beta chains drawn from one sample of a study of T cell responses to AZD1222 COVID-19 vaccine. Repertoires were generated with immunoSEQ multiplex PCR, while TCRdb's copy carries only in-frame clones and drops some. The sample carries 140,000 to 150,000 clones, about 94% recorded once. The specimen comprised peripheral blood, sampled on day 0 of AZD1222 vaccination. The receptors derive from an adult in good health. The CDR3 runs from the conserved cysteine through the conserved F or W. A D gene is named only where the DNA matches it firmly. Rows may omit the clone size; those that give it use once, few, many or a size class.

d_call j_call v_call clone_size cdr3_nt cdr3_aa
. TRBJ2-1 TRBV15 . TGTGCCACCAGCAGAGGGGAGGAATTGGCCTACAATGAGCAGTTCTTC CATSRGEELAYNEQFF
. TRBJ2-4 TRBV12-3/TRBV12-4 once TGTGCCAGCAGTTTCCTGGTCATTCAGTACTTC CASSFLVIQYF
TRBD1 TRBJ1-2 TRBV28 . TGTGCCGGAGCAGGGGGCTATAACTATGGCTACACCTTC CAGAGGYNYGYTF
. TRBJ1-1 TRBV7-9 . TGTGCCAGCAGCCCCCAAGCAGAGGGCACTGAAGCTTTCTTT CASSPQAEGTEAFF
. TRBJ2-1 TRBV3-1/TRBV3-2 . TGTGCCAGCAGCCAAGTCCCCGCGAATGAGCAGTTCTTC CASSQVPANEQFF
. TRBJ1-1 TRBV29-1 . TGCAGCGTACTGAGGGGCGAGGGCACTGAAGCTTTCTTT CSVLRGEGTEAFF
. TRBJ2-5 TRBV25-1 . TGTGCCAGCAGTGAATTCGTGGCAGGGGAAGAGACCCAGTACTTC CASSEFVAGEETQYF
. TRBJ2-3 TRBV7-9 once TGTGCCAGCAGCTGGGGACTGTCGGGTAGCACAGATACGCAGTATTTT CASSWGLSGSTDTQYF
TRBD1 TRBJ1-1 TRBV11-2 . TGTGCCAGCAGCTTACAGGGGGTAGTCACTGAAGCTTTCTTT CASSLQGVVTEAFF
. TRBJ1-4 TRBV5-5 . TGTGCCAGCAGCGCTAGCGCAACTAATGAAAAACTGTTTTTT CASSASATNEKLFF
. TRBJ1-2 TRBV5-1 once TGCGCCAGCAGCTTTGATGGGTTTACCTATGGCTACACCTTC CASSFDGFTYGYTF
TRBD1 TRBJ2-1 TRBV14 few TGTGCCAGCAGCCCTCATGGGACAGGGACCTACAATGAGCAGTTCTTC CASSPHGTGTYNEQFF
TRBD2 TRBJ2-2 TRBV3-1/TRBV3-2 . TGTGCCAGCAGCCCCAGACTAGCGGGAGCTTCCGGGGAGCTGTTTTTT CASSPRLAGASGELFF
TRBD1 TRBJ1-2 TRBV6-5 . TGTGCCAGCAGCTCTACGTGGGACAGTCAGGGGGGCTACACCTTC CASSSTWDSQGGYTF
TRBD1 TRBJ1-5 TRBV27 . TGTGCCAGCAGTTTATGGGGGACAGGGCATCAGCCCCAGCATTTT CASSLWGTGHQPQHF
. TRBJ1-2 TRBV5-1 . TGCGCCAGCAGCTTGGCGTCAAGCTCAAACTATGGCTACACCTTC CASSLASSSNYGYTF
. TRBJ1-1 TRBV6-5 . TGTGCCAGCTCCCAATCAGGGAAAGGCACTGAAGCTTTCTTT CASSQSGKGTEAFF
. TRBJ1-6 TRBV6-1 . TGTGCCAGCAGGCAAGATTCGGCACCCCTCCACTTT CASRQDSAPLHF